This T cell receptor (beta chain) comes out of a study of shared clonotypes between healthy human individuals (dated by TCRdb to the early 2020s). Study-wide context: Three men and two women, aged 18 to 49 years, made up the cohort. For each donor, CD4 naive and CD4 memory were each given three plates, CD8 naive was given two plates, and CD8 memory was given one plate. The study deeply sequenced blood TCR repertoires of several healthy adults to estimate repertoire size and the extent of clonotype sharing between individuals. Libraries were prepared and TCR repertoires were sequenced by different laboratories using diverse techniques, in order to increase sequencing depth and limit assay-specific biases. Per donor, leukapheresis produced somewhere between about 0.85 and 8.9 billion PBMCs.

What the authors observed across the whole study: Compared with non-shared clonotypes, the clonotypes found in all four sorted-subset donors had higher generation probabilities. Rarefaction of sorted-subset datasets indicated incomplete sequencing despite the large sequencing depth. Because the study included only a small number of donors, the genetic and exposure-history diversity represented was limited. Across a handful of donors, approximately 5% of naive CD4, 3% to 3.5% of naive CD8, around 2.5% of memory CD4, and about 0.4% of memory CD8 clonotypes were shared. Pairwise subsampling led to the expectation that sequencing depth would affect the degree of clonotype sharing among donors. Larger estimated clonotype richness was generally found for naive subsets than for memory subsets. Sampling was restricted to blood, and TCR repertoires in tissue are likely to differ from TCR repertoires in blood.

In the case of this clone: Its antigen remains undetermined. Base qualities are not recorded, but no much larger clone differs from it by a single base.

Using the deep immunoSEQ assay, TCR CDR3 regions were amplified from genomic DNA by multiplex PCR. Genomic DNA extracted from each cell subset was distributed evenly over all wells of several immunoSEQ 96-well plates, and each plate served as one replicate. For sorted subsets, around 200 ng genomic DNA, equal to tens of thousands of T cell genomes, was loaded into each replicate PCR. Purified libraries were quantified with a Qubit 3.0 fluorometer, sized on a Bioanalyzer 2100, and re-quantified with the KAPA Library Quantification kit. A separate single-read 150-cycle Illumina NextSeq 550 flow cell was used to sequence each immunoSEQ 96-well plate. As for how the authors treated the data: Because the immunoSEQ output held only junctional sequences and lacked quality scores, the filtering could not match the filtering applied to full-length reads. To assign V/J genes and CDR3, sequences were annotated using PyIR, a Python wrapper for IgBLAST v1.9, with IMGT germline references. Reads were filtered out if the reads had weak V/J assignments (E-value above 1e-6), no CDR3, stop codons, out-of-frame junctions, or ambiguous translated residues. A V3J clonotype was defined by an identical inferred V gene, J gene, and CDR3 amino acid sequence. Percentage overlap between repertoires was calculated by dividing the number of shared unique clonotypes by the size of the smaller repertoire. Repertoire richness was assessed with RTK rarefaction, the Chao1 estimator, and Recon v2.1 estimates of unobserved clonotypes. OLGA was used to compute generation probabilities for all TCRbeta clonotypes that the gDNA method yielded from a few donors. TCRdb took over this immuneACCESS table, retaining in-frame rearrangements with V and J assigned. Such tables are incomplete; in checked studies, under half of the missing clones stem from an unresolved V gene, and the remainder is unexplained. V and J calls and clone size are given by that table; D and trimming were obtained from the DNA. The sample table contains 2,500,000 or so clones; only one count was recorded for 80% to 95% of them. The ten largest make up about 0.41% of the sample.

Donors were healthy HIV-negative adults with no recently reported acute infections or vaccinations. Every donor was a Caucasian adult living in Nashville, Tennessee, USA. CD4+ T cells were enriched through magnetic negative selection, after which naive cells were positively selected on CD45RA and the remaining negative fraction served as the memory subset. After blood collection by leukapheresis, PBMCs were isolated using Ficoll-Histopaque density gradient centrifugation and then cryopreserved in the vapor phase of liquid nitrogen. Purity and quantity of every magnetically sorted T cell population were checked by analytical flow cytometry. Each sorted fraction had its genomic DNA isolated and then quantified by UV absorbance on a Nanodrop 2000c. CDR1 and CDR2 are read off the germline V gene (reference sequence) as LNHDA and SQIVND. From cysteine to phenylalanine, the CDR3 is 16 amino acids long. Just the 48-base CDR3 DNA is kept, in frame starting at base 1. Deletion took 4 bases off V and 3 bases off J, with a span of 17 bases between the germline ends.

The source of this sequence is a man aged 18 to 29 in good health. Some clones in this sample may be carry-over from other donors' samples. This receptor chain uses TRBV19 and TRBJ2-3; a tentative D match to TRBD2 spans 7 bases. Sequencing was done on a sample of naive CD4+ T cells from PBMCs. The sample's cell subset or site label, decoded: CD45RA+ positively selected. The CDR3 has the sequence CASSSGGPVRTDTQYF. The DNA sequence is as follows: TGTGCCAGTAGTAGCGGGGGCCCGGTCCGGACAGATACGCAGTATTTT.